This T cell receptor (beta chain) is drawn from a study of blood T cell repertoires in COVID-19. Across the whole study: Nucleic acid was either cDNA or gDNA, and it came from T cells, B-cell-depleted T cells, or PBMCs.

The CDR3 sequence is 15 residues long. The germline gives CDR1 SGHDT, CDR2 YYEEEE. V lost 4 bases to trimming and J lost 5 bases; unmatched junction nucleotides: 11. Recruits, aged about 18 to 90 years, lived in under 25 US areas. For recovered donors of Cohort 3, there were two negative PCRs, clearance, or symptom resolution. Method: immunoSEQ multiplex PCR; TCRdb's copy keeps in-frame clones and lacks some. Among over 250,000 clones listed, 80% to 90% were seen once. V is TRBV5-6 and J is TRBJ2-7; TRBD2 aligns across 8 bases. The source is a man aged 40-55 years who had recovered from COVID-19. Sequenced sample: PBMCs or T cells enriched from blood (not recorded which). As DNA, the CDR3 is TGTGCCAGCAGCCCGGGAGGGTTGGGAGGTCACGAGCAGTACTTC. It is translated as CASSPGGLGGHEQYF.